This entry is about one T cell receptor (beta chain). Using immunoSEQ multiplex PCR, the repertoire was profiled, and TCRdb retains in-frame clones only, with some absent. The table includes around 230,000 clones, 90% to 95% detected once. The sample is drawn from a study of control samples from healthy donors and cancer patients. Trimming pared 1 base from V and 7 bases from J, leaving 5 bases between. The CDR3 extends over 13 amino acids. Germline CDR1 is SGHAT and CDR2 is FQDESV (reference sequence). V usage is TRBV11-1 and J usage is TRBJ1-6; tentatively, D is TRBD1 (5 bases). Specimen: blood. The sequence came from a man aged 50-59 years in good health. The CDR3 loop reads CASSLEGNSPLHF. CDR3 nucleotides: TGTGCCAGCAGCTTAGAGGGGAATTCACCCCTCCACTTT.